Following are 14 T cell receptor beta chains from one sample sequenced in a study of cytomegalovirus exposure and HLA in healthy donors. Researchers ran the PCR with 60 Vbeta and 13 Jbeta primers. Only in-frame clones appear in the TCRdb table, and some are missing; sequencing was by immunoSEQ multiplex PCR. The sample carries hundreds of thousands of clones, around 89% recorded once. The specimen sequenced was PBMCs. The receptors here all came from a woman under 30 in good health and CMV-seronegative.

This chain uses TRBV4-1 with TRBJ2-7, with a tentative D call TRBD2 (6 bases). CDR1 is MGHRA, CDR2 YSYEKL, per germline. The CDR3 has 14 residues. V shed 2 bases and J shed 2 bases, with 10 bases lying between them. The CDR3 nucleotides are TGCGCCAGCAGCCAAATGGAGGGACCCTACGAGCAGTACTTC. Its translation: CASSQMEGPYEQYF.

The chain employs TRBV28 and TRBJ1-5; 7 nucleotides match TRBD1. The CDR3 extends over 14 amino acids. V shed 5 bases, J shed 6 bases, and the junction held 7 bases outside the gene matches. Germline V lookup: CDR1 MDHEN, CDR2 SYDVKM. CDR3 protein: CASSPRTGGQPQHF. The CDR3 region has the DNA TGTGCCAGCAGTCCAAGGACAGGCGGTCAGCCCCAGCATTTT. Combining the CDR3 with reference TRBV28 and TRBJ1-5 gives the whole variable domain DVKVTQSSRYLVKRTGEKVFLECVQDMDHENMFWYRQDPGLGLRLIYFSYDVKMKEKGDIPEGYSVSREKKERFSLILESASTNQTSMYLCASSPRTGGQPQHFGDGTRLSIL.

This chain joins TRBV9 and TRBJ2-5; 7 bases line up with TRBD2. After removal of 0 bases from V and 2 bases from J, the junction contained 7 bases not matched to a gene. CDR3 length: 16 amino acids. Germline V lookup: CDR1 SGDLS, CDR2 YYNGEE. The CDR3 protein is CASSVGGSGSQETQYF. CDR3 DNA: TGTGCCAGCAGCGTAGGCGGTAGCGGGTCTCAAGAGACCCAGTACTTC.

The CDR3 loop is CASRERDRTYEQYF. The DNA of the CDR3 is TGTGCCAGCAGGGAGAGAGACAGGACCTACGAGCAGTACTTC. This chain connects TRBV5-6 to TRBJ2-7; perhaps TRBD1 as D (6 bases). Deletions cut 5 bases from V and 2 bases from J, with 14 bases between. Germline V gives CDR1 SGHDT, CDR2 YYEEEE. CDR3 length: 14 residues. Variable domain in full (rest from reference TRBV5-6 and TRBJ2-7): DAGVTQSPTHLIKTRGQQVTLRCSPKSGHDTVSWYQQALGQGPQFIFQYYEEEERQRGNFPDRFSGHQFPNYSSELNVNALLLGDSALYLCASRERDRTYEQYFGPGTRLTVT.

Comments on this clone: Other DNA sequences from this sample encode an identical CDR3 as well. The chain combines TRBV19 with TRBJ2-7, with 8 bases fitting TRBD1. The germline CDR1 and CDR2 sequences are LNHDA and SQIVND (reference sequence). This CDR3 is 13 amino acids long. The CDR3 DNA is TGTGCTAGCTCAGGGACAGGTGGCTACGAGCAGTACTTC. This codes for CASSGTGGYEQYF.

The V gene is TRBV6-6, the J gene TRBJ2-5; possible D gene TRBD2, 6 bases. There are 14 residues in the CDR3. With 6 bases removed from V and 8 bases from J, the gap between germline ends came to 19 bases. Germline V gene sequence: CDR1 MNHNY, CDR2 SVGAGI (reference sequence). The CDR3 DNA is TGTGCCAGCAGGACCTCGGGAGTACTTAAAACCCAGTACTTC. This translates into CASRTSGVLKTQYF.

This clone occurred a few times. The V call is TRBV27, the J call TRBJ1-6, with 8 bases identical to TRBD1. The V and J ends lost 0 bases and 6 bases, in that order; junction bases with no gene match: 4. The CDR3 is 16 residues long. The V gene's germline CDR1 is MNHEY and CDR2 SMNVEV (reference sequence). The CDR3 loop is CASSLSQGASNSPLHF. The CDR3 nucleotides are TGTGCCAGCAGTTTATCCCAGGGGGCAAGTAATTCACCCCTCCACTTT.

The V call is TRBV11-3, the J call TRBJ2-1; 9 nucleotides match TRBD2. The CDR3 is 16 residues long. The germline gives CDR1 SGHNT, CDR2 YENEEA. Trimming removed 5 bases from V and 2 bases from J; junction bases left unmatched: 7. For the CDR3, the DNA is TGTGCCAGCAGCGGATTAGCGGGAGAGACCTACAATGAGCAGTTCTTC. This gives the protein CASSGLAGETYNEQFF.

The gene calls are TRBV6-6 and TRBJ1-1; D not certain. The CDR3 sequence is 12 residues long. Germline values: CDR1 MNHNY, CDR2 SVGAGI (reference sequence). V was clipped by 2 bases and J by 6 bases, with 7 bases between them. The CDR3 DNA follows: TGTGCCAGCAGTTACAATTCAGCTGAAGCTTTCTTT. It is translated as CASSYNSAEAFF.

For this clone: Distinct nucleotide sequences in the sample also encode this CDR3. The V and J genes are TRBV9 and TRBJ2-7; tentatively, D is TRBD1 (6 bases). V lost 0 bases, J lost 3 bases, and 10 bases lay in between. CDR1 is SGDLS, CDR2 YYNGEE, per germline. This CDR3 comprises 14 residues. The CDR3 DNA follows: TGTGCCAGCAGCGTAGGCCGAGGGGGCTACGAGCAGTACTTC. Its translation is CASSVGRGGYEQYF.

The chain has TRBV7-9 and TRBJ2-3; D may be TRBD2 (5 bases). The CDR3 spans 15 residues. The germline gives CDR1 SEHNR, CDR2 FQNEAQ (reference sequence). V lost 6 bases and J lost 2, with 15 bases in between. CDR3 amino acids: CASSQGNGVTDTQYF. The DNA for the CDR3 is TGTGCCAGCAGTCAAGGAAACGGGGTCACAGATACGCAGTATTTT.

The CDR3 DNA reads TGTGCCAGTAGTACGGGACAGATTGCAAGGAGGGCCGGAGAGACCCAGTACTTC. Encoded protein: CASSTGQIARRAGETQYF. The chain recombines TRBV19 with TRBJ2-5, with D possibly being TRBD1 (7 bases). The CDR3 is 18 amino acids. Trimming shortened V by 4 bases and J by 4 bases, and 25 bases separated the two germline ends. Germline V CDR1 and CDR2: LNHDA, SQIVND (reference sequence). Full variable domain (missing parts from reference TRBV19 and TRBJ2-5): DGGITQSPKYLFRKEGQNVTLSCEQNLNHDAMYWYRQDPGQGLRLIYYSQIVNDFQKGDIAEGYSVSREKKESFPLTVTSAQKNPTAFYLCASSTGQIARRAGETQYFGPGTRLLVL.

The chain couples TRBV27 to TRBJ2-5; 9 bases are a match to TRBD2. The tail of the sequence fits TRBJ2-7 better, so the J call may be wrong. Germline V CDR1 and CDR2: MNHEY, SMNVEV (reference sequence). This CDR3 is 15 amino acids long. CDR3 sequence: CASSSLSGLANEQYF. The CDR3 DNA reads TGTGCCAGCAGTTCGCTTTCCGGACTAGCGAACGAGCAGTACTTC.

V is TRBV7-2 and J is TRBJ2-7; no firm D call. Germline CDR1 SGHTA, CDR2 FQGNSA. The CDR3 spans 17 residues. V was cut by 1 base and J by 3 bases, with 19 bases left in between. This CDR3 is CASSLVRPPITFYEQYF. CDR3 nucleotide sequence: TGTGCCAGCAGCTTAGTTCGTCCGCCCATTACTTTCTACGAGCAGTACTTC.